The TCR beta chain under discussion was sequenced for a study of shared clonotypes between healthy human individuals. None of the donors, who were healthy HIV-negative adults, had recently had acute infections or vaccinations. V shed 4 bases, J shed 4 bases, and the junction held 5 bases outside the gene matches. CDR1 is SGHTA, CDR2 FQGTGA, per germline. The CDR3 consists of 15 residues. For this clone: What it binds is not known.

Study-level results: The small donor group covered limited genetic and exposure diversity.

Clones were sequenced by immunoSEQ multiplex PCR, and TCRdb holds only the in-frame ones, with some missing. The sample records 2 million to 2.5 million clones, less than 95% being singletons. The sample comprised naive CD4+ T cells from PBMCs. Subset of the sample: CD45RA+ positively selected. The receptor was isolated from a man in his late teens or twenties in good health. Some clones in this sample may be carry-over from other donors' samples. V usage is TRBV7-3 and J usage is TRBJ2-1, with 9 nucleotides matching TRBD2. CDR3 residues: CASSSLAGIYNEQFF. CDR3 DNA: TGTGCCAGCAGCTCTCTAGCGGGGATTTACAATGAGCAGTTCTTC. Full variable domain (missing parts from reference TRBV7-3 and TRBJ2-1): GAGVSQTPSNKVTEKGKYVELRCDPISGHTALYWYRQSLGQGPEFLIYFQGTGAADDSGLPNDRFFAVRPEGSVSTLKIQRTERGDSAVYLCASSSLAGIYNEQFFGPGTRLTVL.